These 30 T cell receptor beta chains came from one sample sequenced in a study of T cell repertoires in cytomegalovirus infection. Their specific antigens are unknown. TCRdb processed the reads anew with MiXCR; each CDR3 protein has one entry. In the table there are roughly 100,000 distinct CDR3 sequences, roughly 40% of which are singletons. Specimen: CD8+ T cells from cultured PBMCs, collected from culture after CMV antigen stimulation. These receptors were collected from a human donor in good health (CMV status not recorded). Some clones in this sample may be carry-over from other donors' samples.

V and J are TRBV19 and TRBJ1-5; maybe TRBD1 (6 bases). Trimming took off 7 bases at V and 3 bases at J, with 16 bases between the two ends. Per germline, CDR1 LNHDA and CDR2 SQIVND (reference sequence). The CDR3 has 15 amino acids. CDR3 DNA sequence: TGTGCCAGTATTGAGGAGGGGGGGGACAATCAGCCCCAGCATTTT. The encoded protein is CASIEEGGDNQPQHF.

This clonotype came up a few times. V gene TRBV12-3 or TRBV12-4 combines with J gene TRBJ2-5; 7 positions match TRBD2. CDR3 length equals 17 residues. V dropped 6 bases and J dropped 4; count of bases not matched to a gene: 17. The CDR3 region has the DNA TGTGCCAGCAGCCCCGGCCTGGGGGGAGGGAGTGGAGAGACCCAGTACTTC. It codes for CASSPGLGGGSGETQYF.

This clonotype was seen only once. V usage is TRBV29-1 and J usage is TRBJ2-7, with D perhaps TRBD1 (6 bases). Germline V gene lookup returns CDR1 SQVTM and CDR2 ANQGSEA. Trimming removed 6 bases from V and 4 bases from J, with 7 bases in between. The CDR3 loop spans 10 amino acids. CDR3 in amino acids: CSVQGYEQYF. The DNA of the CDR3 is TGCAGCGTACAGGGATACGAGCAGTACTTC.

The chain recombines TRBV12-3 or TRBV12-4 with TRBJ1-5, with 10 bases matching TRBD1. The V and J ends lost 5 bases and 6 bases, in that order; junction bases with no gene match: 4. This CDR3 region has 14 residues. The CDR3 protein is CASSLTGGGQPQHF. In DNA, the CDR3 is TGTGCCAGCAGTCTGACAGGGGGCGGTCAGCCCCAGCATTTT.

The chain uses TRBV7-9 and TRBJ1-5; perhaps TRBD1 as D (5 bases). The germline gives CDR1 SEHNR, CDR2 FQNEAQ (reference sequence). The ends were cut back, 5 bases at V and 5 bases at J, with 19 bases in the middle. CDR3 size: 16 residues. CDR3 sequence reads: CASSPPAWGGDQPQHF. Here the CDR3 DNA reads TGTGCCAGCAGCCCCCCCGCTTGGGGGGGGGATCAGCCCCAGCATTTT.

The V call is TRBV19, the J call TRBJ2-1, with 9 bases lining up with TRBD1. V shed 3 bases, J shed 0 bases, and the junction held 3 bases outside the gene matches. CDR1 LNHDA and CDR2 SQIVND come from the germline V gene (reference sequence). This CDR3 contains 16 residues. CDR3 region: CASSIGTGSSYNEQFF. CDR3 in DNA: TGTGCCAGTAGTATCGGGACAGGGAGCTCCTACAATGAGCAGTTCTTC.

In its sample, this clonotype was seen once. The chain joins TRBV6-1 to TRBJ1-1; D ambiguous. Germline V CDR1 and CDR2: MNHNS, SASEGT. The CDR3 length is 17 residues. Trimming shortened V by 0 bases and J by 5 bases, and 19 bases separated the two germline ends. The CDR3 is CASSEALVMSLRTEAFF. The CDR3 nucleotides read TGTGCCAGCAGTGAAGCGCTTGTAATGTCTCTTAGGACTGAAGCTTTCTTT.

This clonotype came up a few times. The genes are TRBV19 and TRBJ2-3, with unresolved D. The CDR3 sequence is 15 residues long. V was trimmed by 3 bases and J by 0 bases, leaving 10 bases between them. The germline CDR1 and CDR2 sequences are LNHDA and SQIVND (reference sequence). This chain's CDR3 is CASSIELPSTDTQYF. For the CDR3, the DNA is TGTGCCAGTAGTATCGAGCTTCCGAGCACAGATACGCAGTATTTT.

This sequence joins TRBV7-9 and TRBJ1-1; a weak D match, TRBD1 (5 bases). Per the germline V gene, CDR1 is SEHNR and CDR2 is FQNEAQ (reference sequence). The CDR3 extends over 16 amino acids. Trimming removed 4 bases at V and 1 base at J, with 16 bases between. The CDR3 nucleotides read TGTGCCAGCAGCTGGAATCCTCAGGGAAAGAACACTGAAGCTTTCTTT. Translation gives CASSWNPQGKNTEAFF.

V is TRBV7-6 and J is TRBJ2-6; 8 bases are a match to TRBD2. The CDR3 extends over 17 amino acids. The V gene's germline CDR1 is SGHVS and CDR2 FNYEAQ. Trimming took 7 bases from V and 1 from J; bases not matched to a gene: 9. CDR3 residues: CASIESGGPSGANVLTF. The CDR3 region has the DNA TGTGCCAGCATAGAGAGCGGGGGTCCATCTGGGGCCAACGTCCTGACTTTC. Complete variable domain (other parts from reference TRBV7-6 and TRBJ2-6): GAGVSQSPRYKVTKRGQDVALRCDPISGHVSLYWYRQALGQGPEFLTYFNYEAQQDKSGLPNDRFSAERPEGSISTLTIQRTEQRDSAMYRCASIESGGPSGANVLTFGAGSRLTVL.

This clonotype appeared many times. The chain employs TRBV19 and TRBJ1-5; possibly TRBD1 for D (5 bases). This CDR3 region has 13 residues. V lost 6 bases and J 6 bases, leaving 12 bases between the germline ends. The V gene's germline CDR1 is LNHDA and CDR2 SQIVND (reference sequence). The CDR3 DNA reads TGTGCCAGTAGGGGAACCGGGGCTCAGCCCCAGCATTTT. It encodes CASRGTGAQPQHF. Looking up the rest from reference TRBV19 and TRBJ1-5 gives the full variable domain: DGGITQSPKYLFRKEGQNVTLSCEQNLNHDAMYWYRQDPGQGLRLIYYSQIVNDFQKGDIAEGYSVSREKKESFPLTVTSAQKNPTAFYLCASRGTGAQPQHFGDGTRLSIL.

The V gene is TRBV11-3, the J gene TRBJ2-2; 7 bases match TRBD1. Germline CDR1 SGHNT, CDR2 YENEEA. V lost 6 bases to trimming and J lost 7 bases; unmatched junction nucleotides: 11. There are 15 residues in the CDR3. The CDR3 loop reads CASRDNRGGIGELFF. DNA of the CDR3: TGTGCCAGCAGGGATAACAGGGGCGGCATCGGGGAGCTGTTTTTT.

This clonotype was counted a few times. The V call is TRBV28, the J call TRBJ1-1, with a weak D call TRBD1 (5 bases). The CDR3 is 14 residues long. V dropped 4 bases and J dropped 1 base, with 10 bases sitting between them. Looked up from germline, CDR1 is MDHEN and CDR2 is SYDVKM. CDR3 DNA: TGTGCCAGCAGTTCCCTTGGGGCGAACACTGAAGCTTTCTTT. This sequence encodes CASSSLGANTEAFF.

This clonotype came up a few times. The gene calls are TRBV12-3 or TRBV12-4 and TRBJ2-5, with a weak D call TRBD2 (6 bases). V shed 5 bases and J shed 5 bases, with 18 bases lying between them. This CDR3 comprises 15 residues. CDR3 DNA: TGTGCCAGCAGTCCCTGGGACGGGGGATCGGAGACCCAGTACTTC. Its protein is CASSPWDGGSETQYF.

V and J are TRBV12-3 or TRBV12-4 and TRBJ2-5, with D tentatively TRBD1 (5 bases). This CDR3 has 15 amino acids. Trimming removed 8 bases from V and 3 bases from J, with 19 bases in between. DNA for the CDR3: TGTGCCAGCTCGAGGTGGGGCGTTGGCGAAGAGACCCAGTACTTC. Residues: CASSRWGVGEETQYF.

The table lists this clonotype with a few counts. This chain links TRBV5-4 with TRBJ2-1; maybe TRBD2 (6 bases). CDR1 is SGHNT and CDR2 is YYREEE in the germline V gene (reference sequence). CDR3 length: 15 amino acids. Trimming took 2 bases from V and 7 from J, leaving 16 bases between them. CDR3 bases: TGTGCCAGCAGCTTCACCGGCGGGACTCTTAATGAGCAGTTCTTC. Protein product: CASSFTGGTLNEQFF.

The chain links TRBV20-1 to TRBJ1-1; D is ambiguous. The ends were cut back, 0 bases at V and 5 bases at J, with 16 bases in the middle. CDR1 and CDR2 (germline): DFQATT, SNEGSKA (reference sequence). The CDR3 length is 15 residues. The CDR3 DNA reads TGCAGTGCTAGAGATCGGGAGGTTCCGGTTACTGAAGCTTTCTTT. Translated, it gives CSARDREVPVTEAFF.

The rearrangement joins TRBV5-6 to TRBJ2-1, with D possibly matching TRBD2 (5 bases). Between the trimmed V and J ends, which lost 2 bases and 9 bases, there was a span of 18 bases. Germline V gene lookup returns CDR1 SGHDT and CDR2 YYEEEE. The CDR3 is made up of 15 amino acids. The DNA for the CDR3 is TGTGCCAGCAGCTTCGGGATCCTGTATGATGGTGAGCAGTTCTTC. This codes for CASSFGILYDGEQFF.

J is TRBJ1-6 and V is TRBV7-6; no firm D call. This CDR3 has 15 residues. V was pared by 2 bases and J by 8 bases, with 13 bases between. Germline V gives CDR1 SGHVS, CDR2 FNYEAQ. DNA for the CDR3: TGTGCCAGCAGCTTATATCCTGAAACTGATTCACCCCTCCACTTT. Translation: CASSLYPETDSPLHF.

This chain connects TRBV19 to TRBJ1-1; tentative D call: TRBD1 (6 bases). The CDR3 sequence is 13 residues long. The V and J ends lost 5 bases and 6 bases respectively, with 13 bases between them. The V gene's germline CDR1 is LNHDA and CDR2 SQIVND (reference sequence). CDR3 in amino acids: CASSRGGIAEAFF. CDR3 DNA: TGTGCCAGTAGTCGAGGGGGGATCGCTGAAGCTTTCTTT.

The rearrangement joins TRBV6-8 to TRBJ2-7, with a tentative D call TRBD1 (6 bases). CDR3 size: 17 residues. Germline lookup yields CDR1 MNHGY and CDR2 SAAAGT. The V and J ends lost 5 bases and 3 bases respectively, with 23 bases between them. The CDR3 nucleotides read TGTGCCAGCAGTGCAATAATACCGGGACAATTGGGCTACGAGCAGTACTTC. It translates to CASSAIIPGQLGYEQYF.

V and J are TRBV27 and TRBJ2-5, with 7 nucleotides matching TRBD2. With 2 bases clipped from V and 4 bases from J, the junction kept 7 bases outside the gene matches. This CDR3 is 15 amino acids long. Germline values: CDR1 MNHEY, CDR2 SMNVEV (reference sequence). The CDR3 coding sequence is TGTGCCAGCAGTTTAGAAGCGGGGCGGGGAGAGACCCAGTACTTC. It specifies CASSLEAGRGETQYF.

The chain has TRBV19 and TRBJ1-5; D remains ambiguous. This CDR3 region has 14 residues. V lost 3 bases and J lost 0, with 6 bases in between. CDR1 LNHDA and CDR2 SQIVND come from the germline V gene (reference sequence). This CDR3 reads CASSMWDSNQPQHF. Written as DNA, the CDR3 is TGTGCCAGTAGTATGTGGGATAGCAATCAGCCCCAGCATTTT.

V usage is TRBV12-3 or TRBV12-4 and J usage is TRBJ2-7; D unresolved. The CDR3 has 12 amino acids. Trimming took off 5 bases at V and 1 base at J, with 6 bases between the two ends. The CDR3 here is CASSRKSYEQYF. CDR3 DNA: TGTGCCAGCAGTCGCAAATCCTACGAGCAGTACTTC.

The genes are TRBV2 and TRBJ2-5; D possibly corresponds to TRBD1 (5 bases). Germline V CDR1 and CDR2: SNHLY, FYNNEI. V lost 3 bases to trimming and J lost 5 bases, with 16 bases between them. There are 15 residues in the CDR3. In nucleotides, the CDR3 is TGTGCCAGCAGTGACTTGCAGGGTGGGTTTGAGACCCAGTACTTC. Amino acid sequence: CASSDLQGGFETQYF. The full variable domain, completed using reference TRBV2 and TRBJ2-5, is EPEVTQTPSHQVTQMGQEVILRCVPISNHLYFYWYRQILGQKVEFLVSFYNNEISEKSEIFDDQFSVERPDGSNFTLKIRSTKLEDSAMYFCASSDLQGGFETQYFGPGTRLLVL.

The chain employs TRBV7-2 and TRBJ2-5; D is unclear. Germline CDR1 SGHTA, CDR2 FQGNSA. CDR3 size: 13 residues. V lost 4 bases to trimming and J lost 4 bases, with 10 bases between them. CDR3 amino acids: CASSSFGVETQYF. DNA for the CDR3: TGTGCCAGCAGCTCATTTGGGGTAGAGACCCAGTACTTC.

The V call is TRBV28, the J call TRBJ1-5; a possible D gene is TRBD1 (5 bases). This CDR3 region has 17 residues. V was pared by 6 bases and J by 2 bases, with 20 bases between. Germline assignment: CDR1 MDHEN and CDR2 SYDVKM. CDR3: CASSDLGGGMGNQPQHF. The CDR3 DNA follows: TGTGCCAGCAGCGATTTGGGGGGGGGAATGGGCAATCAGCCCCAGCATTTT.

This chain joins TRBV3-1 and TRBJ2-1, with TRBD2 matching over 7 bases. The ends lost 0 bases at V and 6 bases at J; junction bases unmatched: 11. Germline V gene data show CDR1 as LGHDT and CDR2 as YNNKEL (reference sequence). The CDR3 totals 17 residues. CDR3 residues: CASSQDFTGGIGNEQFF. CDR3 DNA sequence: TGTGCCAGCAGCCAAGATTTTACGGGGGGAATCGGCAATGAGCAGTTCTTC.

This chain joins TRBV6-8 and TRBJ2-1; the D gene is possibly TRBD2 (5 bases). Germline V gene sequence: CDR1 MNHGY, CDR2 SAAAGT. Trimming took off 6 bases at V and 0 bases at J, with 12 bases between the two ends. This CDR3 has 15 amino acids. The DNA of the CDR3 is TGTGCCAGCAGATCCGACGGGAACTCCTACAATGAGCAGTTCTTC. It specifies CASRSDGNSYNEQFF.

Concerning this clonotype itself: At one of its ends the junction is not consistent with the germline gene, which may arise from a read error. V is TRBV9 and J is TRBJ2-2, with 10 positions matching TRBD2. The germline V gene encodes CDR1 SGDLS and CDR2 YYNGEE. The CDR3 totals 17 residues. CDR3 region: CASSTLSGGPNTGELFF. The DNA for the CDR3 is TGTGCCAGCAGCACCCTTAGCGGGGGGCCCAACACCGGGGAACTGTTTTTT. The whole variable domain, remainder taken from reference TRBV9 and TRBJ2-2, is DSGVTQTPKHLITATGQRVTLRCSPRSGDLSVYWYQQSLDQGLQFLIQYYNGEERAKGNILERFSAQQFPDLHSELNLSSLELGDSALYFCASSTLSGGPNTGELFFGEGSRLTVL.